The present entry profiles one T cell receptor beta chain with its context. Antigen: not known. This specimen belongs to a study of T-cell reconstitution after alpha-beta-depleted transplantation in children. Findings and caveats of the study: Elevated TCRbeta diversity at day 60 was traced, in some patients, to surviving recipient T cells and thymic progenitors.

For TCRbeta, the library was prepared with unique molecular identifiers. Each CDR3 protein gets one entry after TCRdb re-called the PCR reads with MiXCR. The sample holds 120,000 to 150,000 distinct CDR3 sequences, about 9% seen once. Germline loops: CDR1 SGDLS, CDR2 YYNGEE. The CDR3 has 19 amino acids. V lost 6 bases to trimming and J lost 4 bases; unmatched junction nucleotides: 17. This clonotype was obtained from a female patient aged 2-15 years who had a stem cell transplant for congenital amegakaryocytic thrombocytopenia, so the T cells may come from the graft donor. The material sequenced was PBMCs, mostly from graft donor cells, taken 180 days after TCRalphabeta/CD19-depleted stem cell transplant. This rearrangement joins TRBV9 to TRBJ2-1; 12 bases are a match to TRBD2. The CDR3 nucleotides read TGTGCCAGCAACTTTTTGACTAGCGGGGGCCTTGGGGGGTACAATGAGCAGTTCTTC. Translation gives CASNFLTSGGLGGYNEQFF.